The rows below give T cell receptor beta chains drawn from one sample of a study of neurological immune-mediated disorders. TCRdb reprocessed the 5' RACE reads via MiXCR and lists one record per CDR3 protein. The sample holds more than 30,000 distinct CDR3 sequences, roughly 13% seen once. What was sequenced was CD4+ T cells from blood. Receptors originate from a female donor with HTLV-1-associated myelopathy (HAM/TSP). Each CDR3 is given with its conserved first and last residue. Fields, in order: J gene, D gene, V gene, clone size, CDR3 DNA, CDR3 protein. A D gene is named only where the DNA matches it firmly. Clone sizes are given selectively: once, few, many, or a class where the clone is expanded.

J: TRBJ2-3
D: TRBD1
V: TRBV5-1
size: many
DNA: TGCGCCAGCAGCGAGACAGGGGACCACACAGATACGCAGTATTTT
CDR3: CASSETGDHTDTQYF

J: TRBJ2-1
D: TRBD1
V: TRBV5-1
size: many
DNA: TGCGCCAGCAGCGGAGGGACAGGGACTAATGAGCAGTTCTTC
CDR3: CASSGGTGTNEQFF

J: TRBJ1-2
D: .
V: TRBV20-1
size: many
DNA: TGCAGTGCTAGAGAGAACTGGAGGGTCTCCTATGGCTACACCTTC
CDR3: CSARENWRVSYGYTF

J: TRBJ2-3
D: .
V: TRBV21-1
size: many
DNA: TGTGCCAGCAGCAAAGCGGGACCACAGGATACGCAGTATTTT
CDR3: CASSKAGPQDTQYF

J: TRBJ2-5
D: .
V: TRBV5-1
size: many
DNA: TGCGCCAGCAGCAAGACTAGGTCCGAAGAGACCCAGTACTTC
CDR3: CASSKTRSEETQYF

J: TRBJ2-3
D: TRBD1
V: TRBV7-9
size: medium-sized
DNA: TGTGCCAGCAGCTTAGGGACAGGGCCAGATACGCAGTATTTT
CDR3: CASSLGTGPDTQYF

J: TRBJ2-5
D: .
V: TRBV5-1
size: many
DNA: TGCGCCAGCAGCTTGGCCCCAGCACCTCAAGAGACCCAGTACTTC
CDR3: CASSLAPAPQETQYF

J: TRBJ2-1
D: .
V: TRBV6-6
size: many
DNA: TGTGCCAGCAGCCCCGCGGGGTCATCCTACAATGAGCAGTTCTTC
CDR3: CASSPAGSSYNEQFF

J: TRBJ1-2
D: .
V: TRBV5-6
size: many
DNA: TGTGCCAGCAGCTTAGAAATAGGGCGCGGCTACACCTTC
CDR3: CASSLEIGRGYTF

J: TRBJ2-5
D: .
V: TRBV10-3
size: many
DNA: TGTGCCACCGCGACACCACCAGTGGGGGAGACCCAGTACTTC
CDR3: CATATPPVGETQYF

J: TRBJ2-5
D: TRBD2
V: TRBV5-1
size: .
DNA: TGCGCCAGCAGCTTCTTCAGCGGGAGGCCAGAGACCCAGTACTTC
CDR3: CASSFFSGRPETQYF

J: TRBJ2-1
D: TRBD2
V: TRBV28
size: many
DNA: TGTGCCAGCAGTTTATTAACTAGCGGGGGCAATGAGCAGTTCTTC
CDR3: CASSLLTSGGNEQFF

J: TRBJ2-3
D: .
V: TRBV2
size: many
DNA: TGTGCCAGCAGTGGCAGAGGCACAGATACGCAGTATTTT
CDR3: CASSGRGTDTQYF

J: TRBJ2-5
D: .
V: TRBV6-5
size: many
DNA: TGTGCCAGCAGACTAATAGGGAAGGAAGAGACCCAGTACTTC
CDR3: CASRLIGKEETQYF

J: TRBJ2-1
D: .
V: TRBV29-1
size: .
DNA: TGCAGCTTCTCCCGGCGGGCGGGCAATGAGCAGTTCTTC
CDR3: CSFSRRAGNEQFF

J: TRBJ2-2
D: .
V: TRBV5-1
size: many
DNA: TGCGCCAGCAGCTTGGCCGATTTCGGGGAGCTGTTTTTT
CDR3: CASSLADFGELFF

J: TRBJ1-6
D: TRBD1
V: TRBV5-4
size: many
DNA: TGTGCCAGCAGCGCGGACAGGGGGAATTCACCCCTCCACTTT
CDR3: CASSADRGNSPLHF

J: TRBJ2-3
D: TRBD2
V: TRBV29-1
size: .
DNA: TGCAGCGTGCAGACTAGCGGGGCCTTAAGGAATACGCAGTATTTT
CDR3: CSVQTSGALRNTQYF

J: TRBJ2-7
D: .
V: TRBV6-5
size: .
DNA: TGTGCCAGTATTTACTCTAGTGGGAGCGAGCAGTACTTC
CDR3: CASIYSSGSEQYF

J: TRBJ2-5
D: .
V: TRBV11-2
size: medium-sized
DNA: TGTGCCAGCAGCGTTCTGGAGACCCAGTACTTC
CDR3: CASSVLETQYF

J: TRBJ2-6
D: .
V: TRBV7-9
size: .
DNA: TGTGCCAGCAGTGTCGACAGATCTCTGTCGGCCAACGTCCTGACTTTC
CDR3: CASSVDRSLSANVLTF

J: TRBJ2-3
D: .
V: TRBV20-1
size: many
DNA: TGCAGTGCTAGAGATAACCCGGCGGATACGCAGTATTTT
CDR3: CSARDNPADTQYF

J: TRBJ2-5
D: .
V: TRBV3-1
size: many
DNA: TGTGCCAGCAGCCAAGAAATCAGGGAAGAGACCCAGTACTTC
CDR3: CASSQEIREETQYF

J: TRBJ2-1
D: TRBD2
V: TRBV5-1
size: many
DNA: TGCGCCAGCAGCTGGAGCGGGAGTGACGATGAGCAGTTCTTC
CDR3: CASSWSGSDDEQFF

J: TRBJ2-1
D: .
V: TRBV20-1
size: .
DNA: TGCAGTGCCCTTCCTAGTGTGCCACTCTACAATGAGCAGTTCTTC
CDR3: CSALPSVPLYNEQFF

J: TRBJ2-5
D: .
V: TRBV7-7
size: many
DNA: TGTGCTAGCAGCTTCGCAGGTGAAGAGACCCAGTACTTC
CDR3: CASSFAGEETQYF

J: TRBJ2-1
D: TRBD1
V: TRBV24-1
size: many
DNA: TGTGCCACCAGTGCCGCGGGACAGGGTCGCCATGAGCAGTTCTTC
CDR3: CATSAAGQGRHEQFF

J: TRBJ1-1
D: .
V: TRBV6-5
size: many
DNA: TGTGCCAGCAGTCCAAGGGGGGGGGAAGAAGCTTTCTTT
CDR3: CASSPRGGEEAFF